This entry is about one TCR beta chain. No antigen is known for it. This entry comes from a study of vaccination effects on CD4 cells after COVID-19. Sequencing in the ViraFEST assay came after antigen-specific CD4+ T cells had been expanded with viral peptide pools, which were used to stimulate PBMC. At the end of about ten days of culture, CD4+ T cells were isolated. Two-dose BNT162b2 or mRNA-1273 vaccination was given to participants. Neither prior SARS-CoV-2 infection nor positive nucleocapsid antibodies were present in the vaccine recipients. A half-medium replacement with IL-2 medium was carried out on days 3 and 7. The CDR3 has 14 amino acids. V dropped 8 bases and J dropped 0 bases, with 12 bases sitting between them. CDR1 and CDR2 (germline): SGDLS, YYNGEE. Data came from immunoSEQ multiplex PCR; TCRdb stores just in-frame clones and leaves some out. The sample consists of roughly 70,000 clones, 76% of them appearing once.

Study-wide findings and caveats: At late timepoints after vaccination, vaccine- and infection-induced clones shrank markedly. Nearly all vaccine-induced clones in healthy recipients recognized only SARS-CoV-2.

The source is a human donor who received a COVID-19 vaccine. The chain recombines TRBV9 with TRBJ1-3; possible D gene TRBD1, 6 bases. The sequenced sample was CD4+ T cells from PBMCs cultured with HCoV-OC43 spike peptides, obtained after COVID-19 vaccination. Subset meaning: HCoV-OC43 spike overlapping peptide pool stimulation. CDR3 DNA sequence: TGTGCCAGTTCAACAGGGTACTCTGGAAACACCATATATTTT. Translating it yields CASSTGYSGNTIYF.